This TCR beta chain was identified during a study of shared clonotypes between healthy human individuals. Whole-study results and caveats: Naive CD4 clonotypes were shared across a handful of donors at roughly 5.5%. The study's rarefaction showed incomplete sorted-subset sequencing despite large depth.

It was across several immunoSEQ plates that each subset's genomic DNA was evenly split. Assay: immunoSEQ multiplex PCR; the TCRdb copy retains only in-frame clones and omits some. In the table there are about 2 million clones, about 95% of which are singletons. Germline CDR1 is MNHEY and CDR2 is SMNVEV (reference sequence). V gave up 5 bases and J gave up 2 bases; unmatched junction bases: 13. This CDR3 has 17 residues. The table lists this clone with a count of one. Its antigen is currently unknown. CD45RO-negative, CCR7-positively selected cells formed the naive CD8 fraction, excluding terminally differentiated effector memory CD45RA+ cells.

The sequence derives from a man aged 18 to 29 in good health. The sequenced sample was naive CD8+ T cells sorted from blood. The chain uses TRBV27 and TRBJ2-7; 9 nucleotides line up with TRBD1. CDR3 DNA: TGTGCCAGCAGTCCGGGGCCGGGACAGGGAGTTACCTACGAGCAGTACTTC. Its protein product is CASSPGPGQGVTYEQYF.